The TCR beta chain described here comes from a study of Ad26.COV2.S vaccination and SARS-CoV-2 variants. Notes on the study in general: Reportedly, spike-specific CD8+ and CD4+ T cell responses achieved substantial breadth once vaccination had taken place.

Comment on this clone: The target antigen is unknown.

Treatment: approximately 18 received Ad26.COV2.S at low or high dose, single or two shots; about 5 received placebo; per-sample allocation not given. On day 63 after the first injection, vaccine and placebo recipients gave samples. This CDR3 is built from 12 residues. V dropped 5 bases and J dropped 9 bases, with 11 bases sitting between them. CDR1 is MDHEN and CDR2 is SYDVKM in the germline V gene. Some clones are missing from TCRdb's copy, which holds only in-frame ones; the method was immunoSEQ multiplex PCR. The sample has some 460,000 clones, 80% to 90% seen once. The rearrangement joins TRBV28 to TRBJ2-1, with D uncertain. This receptor was taken from a person aged 18-65 years who received the Ad26.COV2.S COVID-19 vaccine or a placebo. The sample consisted of peripheral blood, taken in a trial of Ad26.COV2.S vaccine versus placebo. CDR3 sequence reads: CASSLGELEQFF. The CDR3 nucleotides read TGTGCCAGCAGTCTCGGAGAACTTGAGCAGTTCTTC.